These 24 T cell receptor beta chains were all obtained from the same sample, sequenced in a study of T cells after posttransplantation cyclophosphamide. Cells defined as naive were viable CD3+CD4+ or CD3+CD8+ and CCR7+CD45RA+CD45RO-CD95-CD27+CD28+. This table comes from immunoSEQ multiplex PCR, and its TCRdb copy is limited to in-frame clones, with some not included. The sample carries approximately 17,000 clones, 85% to 95% recorded once. Sequenced: naive CD4+ T cells sorted from blood. The receptors originated from a woman in her forties or fifties in good health and a related stem cell transplant donor.

V usage is TRBV7-8 and J usage is TRBJ1-2, with D hard to call. The CDR3 contains 15 residues. Between the trimmed V and J ends, which lost 1 base and 5 bases, there was a span of 14 bases. Germline V gene lookup returns CDR1 SGHVS and CDR2 FQNEAQ. The CDR3 bases are TGTGCCAGCAGCTTAGTGGAAAGGAGTGGGTATGGCTACACCTTC. It codes for CASSLVERSGYGYTF.

V gene TRBV19 combines with J gene TRBJ2-1, with 15 bases aligning to TRBD2. This CDR3 contains 15 residues. Trimming cost V 4 bases and J 10 bases; bases outside gene matches: 5. Germline CDR1 is LNHDA and CDR2 is SQIVND (reference sequence). The CDR3 here is CASSTGLAGGGEQFF. CDR3 nucleotide sequence: TGTGCCAGTAGTACTGGACTAGCGGGAGGGGGAGAGCAGTTCTTC.

This chain links TRBV7-2 with TRBJ2-1; no clear D gene. The CDR3 length is 10 residues. Per germline, CDR1 SGHTA and CDR2 FQGNSA. CDR3 loop: CAIGRNEQFF. The CDR3 DNA sequence: TGTGCTATCGGTCGCAATGAGCAGTTCTTC.

The chain links TRBV5-5 to TRBJ2-7; a possible D gene is TRBD1 (6 bases). V was trimmed by 4 bases and J by 3 bases, leaving 14 bases between them. From germline, CDR1 is SGHKS and CDR2 YYEKEE (reference sequence). The CDR3 is 14 residues long. The CDR3 spells CASSRTGQNYEQYF. DNA for the CDR3: TGTGCCAGCAGCCGGACCGGACAGAACTACGAGCAGTACTTC.

CDR3 sequence reads: CASSISGRGPDTQYF. For the CDR3, the DNA is TGTGCCAGCAGCATTAGCGGGAGGGGGCCAGATACGCAGTATTTT. J is TRBJ2-3 and V is TRBV9, with 11 nucleotides matching TRBD2. The CDR3 has 15 residues. CDR1 SGDLS and CDR2 YYNGEE come from the germline V gene. V lost 4 bases, J lost 4 bases, and 5 bases stayed unmatched.

This clone was observed a single time. The chain has TRBV18 and TRBJ1-5; 11 bases line up with TRBD1. The CDR3 extends over 16 amino acids. V gave up 2 bases and J gave up 8 bases; unmatched junction bases: 8. Per germline, CDR1 KGHSH and CDR2 LQKENI. This chain's CDR3 is CASSPGTGGSGEPQHF. The CDR3 DNA sequence: TGTGCCAGCTCACCAGGGACAGGGGGATCGGGAGAGCCCCAGCATTTT.

The rearrangement links TRBV5-1 to TRBJ2-3, with D unresolved. The CDR3 totals 14 residues. Looked up from germline, CDR1 is SGHRS and CDR2 is YFSETQ. V was shortened by 4 bases and J by 0 bases, with 9 bases between the two germline ends. The CDR3 here is CASSPGPSTDTQYF. The CDR3 bases are TGCGCCAGCAGCCCGGGTCCCAGCACAGATACGCAGTATTTT.

The rearrangement uses TRBV27 and TRBJ2-3; weak D call: TRBD2 (6 bases). CDR3 length equals 15 residues. The germline gives CDR1 MNHEY, CDR2 SMNVEV (reference sequence). V shed 3 bases and J shed 0 bases, with 10 bases lying between them. The CDR3 region has the DNA TGTGCCAGCAGTTTTACGGGGGTTAGCACAGATACGCAGTATTTT. The encoded protein is CASSFTGVSTDTQYF.

This chain connects TRBV9 to TRBJ2-5; 8 bases map to TRBD1. The ends lost 8 bases at V and 4 bases at J; junction bases unmatched: 13. The CDR3 spans 15 residues. The germline gives CDR1 SGDLS, CDR2 YYNGEE. CDR3 nucleotide sequence: TGTGCCAGACCATTCCAGGGGGCCGTTAGAGAGACCCAGTACTTC. This codes for CARPFQGAVRETQYF.

The CDR3 coding sequence is TGTGCCAGCAGTCCCTTAGCGGGTACTCCCTACGAGCAGTACTTC. This codes for CASSPLAGTPYEQYF. The chain links TRBV27 to TRBJ2-7, with 7 bases matching TRBD2. The CDR3 covers 15 residues. The germline gives CDR1 MNHEY, CDR2 SMNVEV (reference sequence). J gave up 2 bases and V 5 bases, and 9 bases lay outside the gene matches.

Comments on this clone: Relative to the germline gene, one junction end is altered; a read error may explain this. This chain connects TRBV7-9 to TRBJ2-3; 12 bases are shared with TRBD2. The germline CDR1 and CDR2 sequences are SEHNR and FQNEAQ (reference sequence). The CDR3 runs to 16 residues. The CDR3 loop is CASSLASSGRADTQYF. In nucleotides, the CDR3 is TGTGCCAGCAGCCTAGCCTCTAGCGGGAGGGCGGATACGCAGTATTTT.

The chain joins TRBV19 to TRBJ2-2, with TRBD2 matching 7 bases. The germline V gene has CDR1 LNHDA and CDR2 SQIVND (reference sequence). The CDR3 consists of 16 residues. The ends lost 0 bases at V and 5 bases at J; junction bases unmatched: 6. Here the CDR3 reads CASSIDSGEGTGELFF. The CDR3 coding sequence is TGTGCCAGTAGTATAGACAGCGGGGAGGGAACCGGGGAGCTGTTTTTT.

V and J are TRBV9 and TRBJ2-1; 8 bases fit TRBD2. This CDR3 has 20 amino acids. J gave up 0 bases and V 0 bases, and 14 bases lay outside the gene matches. Germline V gene lookup returns CDR1 SGDLS and CDR2 YYNGEE. The chain's CDR3 is CASSVGGASGPFSSYNEQFF. CDR3 sequence (DNA): TGTGCCAGCAGCGTAGGGGGGGCTAGCGGGCCTTTTAGCTCCTACAATGAGCAGTTCTTC.

This chain connects TRBV19 to TRBJ2-1, with D possibly matching TRBD2 (6 bases). This CDR3 spans 17 amino acids. Looked up from germline, CDR1 is LNHDA and CDR2 is SQIVND (reference sequence). V lost 2 bases and J lost 0, with 14 bases in between. The CDR3 DNA sequence: TGTGCCAGTAGTATAAAGCCTCTGACTAGCTCCTACAATGAGCAGTTCTTC. Translated, it gives CASSIKPLTSSYNEQFF.

The V gene is TRBV7-3, the J gene TRBJ2-2, with D maybe TRBD2 (6 bases). Trimming pared 0 bases from V and 5 bases from J, leaving 16 bases between. There are 17 residues in the CDR3. The V gene's germline CDR1 is SGHTA and CDR2 FQGTGA. CDR3 region: CASSLTPWAGRTGELFF. As DNA, the CDR3 is TGTGCCAGCAGCTTAACCCCATGGGCGGGAAGAACCGGGGAGCTGTTTTTT.

The chain carries TRBV7-9 and TRBJ2-7; 7 nucleotides agree with TRBD2. The length of the CDR3 is 16 residues. J was trimmed by 3 bases and V by 5 bases; bases with no gene match: 13. CDR1 SEHNR and CDR2 FQNEAQ come from the germline V gene (reference sequence). CDR3 bases: TGTGCCAGCAGCCGCGGGGGACTTGCCCGAAGCTACGAGCAGTACTTC. It translates to CASSRGGLARSYEQYF.

The chain carries TRBV19 and TRBJ2-7; possible D gene TRBD1, 8 bases. The germline V and J ends were trimmed by 4 bases and 4 bases, with 11 bases remaining between them. The length of the CDR3 is 13 residues. From germline, CDR1 is LNHDA and CDR2 SQIVND (reference sequence). Written as DNA, the CDR3 is TGTGCCAGTAGTAACAGGGGGGGGTACGAGCAGTACTTC. Residues: CASSNRGGYEQYF.

The gene calls are TRBV7-7 and TRBJ2-1; 8 bases match TRBD2. Looked up from germline, CDR1 is SSHAT and CDR2 is FNYEAQ (reference sequence). V shed 3 bases and J 2 bases; nucleotides not matched to a gene: 3. The CDR3 length is 15 residues. The CDR3 DNA reads as TGTGCCAGCAGCTTCGGGCGGGAGGCCTACAATGAGCAGTTCTTC. It translates to CASSFGREAYNEQFF. The variable domain in full, completed from reference TRBV7-7 and TRBJ2-1, reads GAGVSQSPRYKVTKRGQDVTLRCDPISSHATLYWYQQALGQGPEFLTYFNYEAQPDKSGLPSDRFSAERPEGSISTLTIQRTEQRDSAMYRCASSFGREAYNEQFFGPGTRLTVL.

The V and J genes are TRBV6-1 and TRBJ1-2; 9 bases line up with TRBD1. The germline CDR1 and CDR2 sequences are MNHNS and SASEGT. V trimming: 6 bases; J trimming: 8 bases; junction bases outside the gene matches: 7. The CDR3 has 13 residues. CDR3 protein: CASRAGTGKGYTF. DNA of the CDR3: TGTGCCAGCAGGGCCGGGACAGGGAAAGGCTACACCTTC.

The chain has TRBV18 and TRBJ2-1, with TRBD2 identical over 10 bases. This CDR3 has 15 residues. Per the germline V gene, CDR1 is KGHSH and CDR2 is LQKENI. V trimming: 3 bases; J trimming: 3 bases; junction bases outside the gene matches: 2. CDR3 amino acids: CASSPGLADYNEQFF. In DNA, the CDR3 is TGTGCCAGCTCACCCGGACTAGCGGACTACAATGAGCAGTTCTTC.

The chain couples TRBV7-9 to TRBJ1-4; 8 positions agree with TRBD1. V lost 0 bases, J lost 8 bases, and 5 bases stayed unmatched. The germline V gene has CDR1 SEHNR and CDR2 FQNEAQ (reference sequence). The CDR3 is made up of 15 amino acids. This CDR3 reads CASSLARGRLEKLFF. The CDR3 DNA reads as TGTGCCAGCAGCTTAGCCAGGGGGCGGCTCGAAAAACTGTTTTTT.

This rearrangement joins TRBV5-1 to TRBJ1-1; D perhaps matches TRBD1 (5 bases). The CDR3 runs 14 residues. Trimming removed 4 bases from V and 0 bases from J, with 10 bases in between. Germline-derived CDR1 and CDR2 are SGHRS and YFSETQ. This CDR3 is CASSPGAVNTEAFF. For the CDR3, the DNA is TGCGCCAGCAGCCCTGGGGCCGTGAACACTGAAGCTTTCTTT.

This chain uses TRBV7-6 with TRBJ1-1; D remains unclear. The CDR3 runs 16 residues. Per the germline V gene, CDR1 is SGHVS and CDR2 is FNYEAQ. V was trimmed by 3 bases and J by 1 base, leaving 15 bases between them. This CDR3 is CASSFYVWAGNTEAFF. CDR3 nucleotide sequence: TGTGCCAGCAGCTTCTACGTGTGGGCGGGGAACACTGAAGCTTTCTTT.

The V call is TRBV29-1, the J call TRBJ1-5; the D is unclear. From germline, CDR1 is SQVTM and CDR2 ANQGSEA. V was shortened by 4 bases and J by 9 bases, with 16 bases between the two germline ends. This CDR3 spans 13 amino acids. CDR3 in amino acids: CSVVLNVGTPQHF. The CDR3 region has the DNA TGCAGCGTTGTCCTAAACGTCGGTACGCCCCAGCATTTT. The full variable domain, its missing parts supplied by reference TRBV29-1 and TRBJ1-5, is SAVISQKPSRDICQRGTSLTIQCQVDSQVTMMFWYRQQPGQSLTLIATANQGSEATYESGFVIDKFPISRPNLTFSTLTVSNMSPEDSSIYLCSVVLNVGTPQHFGDGTRLSIL.